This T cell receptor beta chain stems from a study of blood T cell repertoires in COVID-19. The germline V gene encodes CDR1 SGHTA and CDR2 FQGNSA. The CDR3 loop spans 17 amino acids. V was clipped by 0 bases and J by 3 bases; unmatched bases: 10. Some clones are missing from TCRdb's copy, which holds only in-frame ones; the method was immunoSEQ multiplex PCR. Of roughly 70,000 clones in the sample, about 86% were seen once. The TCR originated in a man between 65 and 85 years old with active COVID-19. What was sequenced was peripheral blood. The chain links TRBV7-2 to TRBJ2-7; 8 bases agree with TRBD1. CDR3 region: CASSLAPQGAPGYEQYF. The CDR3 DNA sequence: TGTGCCAGCAGCTTAGCGCCCCAGGGGGCCCCCGGCTACGAGCAGTACTTC.